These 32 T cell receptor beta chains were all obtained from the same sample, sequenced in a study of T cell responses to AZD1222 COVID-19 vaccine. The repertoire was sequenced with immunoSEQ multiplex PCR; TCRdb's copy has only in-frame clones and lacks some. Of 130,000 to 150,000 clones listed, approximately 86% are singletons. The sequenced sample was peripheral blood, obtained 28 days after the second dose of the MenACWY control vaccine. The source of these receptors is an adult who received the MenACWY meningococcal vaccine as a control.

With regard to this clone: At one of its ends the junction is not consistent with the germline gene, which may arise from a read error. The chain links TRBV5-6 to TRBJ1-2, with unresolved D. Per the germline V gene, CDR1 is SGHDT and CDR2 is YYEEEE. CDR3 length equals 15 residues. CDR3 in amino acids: CASSSRTDFPYSYTF. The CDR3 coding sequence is TGTGCCAGCAGCTCCCGGACTGATTTCCCCTATAGCTACACCTTC.

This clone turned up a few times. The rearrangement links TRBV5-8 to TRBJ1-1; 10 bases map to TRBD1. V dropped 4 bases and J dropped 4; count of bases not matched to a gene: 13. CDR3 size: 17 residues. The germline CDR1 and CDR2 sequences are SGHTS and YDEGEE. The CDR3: CASSPGTGALTSTEAFF. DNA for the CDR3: TGTGCCAGCAGCCCCGGGACAGGGGCACTTACAAGCACTGAAGCTTTCTTT.

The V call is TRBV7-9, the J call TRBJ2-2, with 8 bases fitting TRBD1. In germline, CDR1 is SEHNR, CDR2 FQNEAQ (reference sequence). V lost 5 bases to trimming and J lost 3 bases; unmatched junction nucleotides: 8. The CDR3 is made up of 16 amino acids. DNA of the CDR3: TGTGCCAGCAGCCCTCGACAGGGGAAGTACACCGGGGAGCTGTTTTTT. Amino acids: CASSPRQGKYTGELFF.

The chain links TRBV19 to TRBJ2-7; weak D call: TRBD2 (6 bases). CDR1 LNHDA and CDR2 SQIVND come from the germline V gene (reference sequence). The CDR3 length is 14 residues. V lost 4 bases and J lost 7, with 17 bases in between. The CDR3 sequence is CASSTPGLGFEQYF. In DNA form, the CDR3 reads TGTGCCAGTAGTACCCCGGGACTTGGCTTTGAGCAGTACTTC.

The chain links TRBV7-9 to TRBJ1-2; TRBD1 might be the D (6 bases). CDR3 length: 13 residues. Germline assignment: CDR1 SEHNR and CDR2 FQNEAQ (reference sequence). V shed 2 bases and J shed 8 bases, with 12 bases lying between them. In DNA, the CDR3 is TGTGCCAGCAGCTTACTTCAGGGGCAGGGCTACACCTTC. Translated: CASSLLQGQGYTF.

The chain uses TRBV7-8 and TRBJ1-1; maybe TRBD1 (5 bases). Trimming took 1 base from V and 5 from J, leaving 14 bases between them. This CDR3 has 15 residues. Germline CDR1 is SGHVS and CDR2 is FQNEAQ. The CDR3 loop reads CASSLGGGTGTEAFF. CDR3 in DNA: TGTGCCAGCAGCTTAGGTGGAGGGACGGGGACTGAAGCTTTCTTT.

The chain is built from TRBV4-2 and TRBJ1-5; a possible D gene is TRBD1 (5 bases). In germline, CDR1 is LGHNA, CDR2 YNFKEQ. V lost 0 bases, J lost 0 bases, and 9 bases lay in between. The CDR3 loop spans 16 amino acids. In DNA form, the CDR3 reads TGTGCCAGCAGCCAAGATATCAGGGTTAGCAATCAGCCCCAGCATTTT. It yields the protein CASSQDIRVSNQPQHF.

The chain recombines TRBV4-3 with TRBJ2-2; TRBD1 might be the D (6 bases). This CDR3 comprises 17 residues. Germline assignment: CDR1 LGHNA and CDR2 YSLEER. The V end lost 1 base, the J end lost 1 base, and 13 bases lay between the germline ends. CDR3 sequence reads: CASSQGAGDLNTGELFF. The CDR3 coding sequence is TGCGCCAGCAGCCAAGGAGCAGGGGATTTGAACACCGGGGAGCTGTTTTTT.

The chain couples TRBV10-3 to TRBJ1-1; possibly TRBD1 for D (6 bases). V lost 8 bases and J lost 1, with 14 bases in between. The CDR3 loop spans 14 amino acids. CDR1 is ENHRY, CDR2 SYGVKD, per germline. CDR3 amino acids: CAIARTDTNTEAFF. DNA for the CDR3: TGTGCCATCGCTAGGACAGACACGAACACTGAAGCTTTCTTT.

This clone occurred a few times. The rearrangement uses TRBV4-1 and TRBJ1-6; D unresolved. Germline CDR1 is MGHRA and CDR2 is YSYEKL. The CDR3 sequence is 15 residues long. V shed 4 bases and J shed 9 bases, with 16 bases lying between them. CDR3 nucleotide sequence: TGCGCCAGCAGCCTAACCCCGGGTTCAAGTTCACCCCTCCACTTT. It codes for CASSLTPGSSSPLHF.

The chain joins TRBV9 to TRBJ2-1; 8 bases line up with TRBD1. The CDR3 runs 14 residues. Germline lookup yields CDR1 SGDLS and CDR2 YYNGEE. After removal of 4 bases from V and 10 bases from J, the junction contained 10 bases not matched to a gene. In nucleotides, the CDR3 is TGTGCCAGCAGCCGCCAGGGGGCTGCCGGCGAGCAGTTCTTC. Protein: CASSRQGAAGEQFF. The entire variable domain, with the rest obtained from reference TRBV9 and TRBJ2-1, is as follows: DSGVTQTPKHLITATGQRVTLRCSPRSGDLSVYWYQQSLDQGLQFLIQYYNGEERAKGNILERFSAQQFPDLHSELNLSSLELGDSALYFCASSRQGAAGEQFFGPGTRLTVL.

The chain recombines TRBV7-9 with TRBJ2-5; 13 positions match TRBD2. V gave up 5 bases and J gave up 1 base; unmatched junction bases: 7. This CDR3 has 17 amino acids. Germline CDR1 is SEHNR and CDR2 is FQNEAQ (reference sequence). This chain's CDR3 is CASSPPGTSGAQETQYF. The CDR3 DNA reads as TGTGCCAGCAGCCCTCCCGGGACTAGCGGGGCCCAAGAGACCCAGTACTTC.

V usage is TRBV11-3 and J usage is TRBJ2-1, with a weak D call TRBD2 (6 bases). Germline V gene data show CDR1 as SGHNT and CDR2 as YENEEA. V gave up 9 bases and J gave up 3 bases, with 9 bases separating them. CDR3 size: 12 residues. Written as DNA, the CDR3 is TGTGCCAGTCGGCGGGGCTACAATGAGCAGTTCTTC. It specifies CASRRGYNEQFF.

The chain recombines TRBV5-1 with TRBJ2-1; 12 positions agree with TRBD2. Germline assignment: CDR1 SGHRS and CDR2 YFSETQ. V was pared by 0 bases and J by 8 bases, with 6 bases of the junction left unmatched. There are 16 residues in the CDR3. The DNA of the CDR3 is TGCGCCAGCAGCTTGGCGGCTAGCGGGAGGGGGGATGAGCAGTTCTTC. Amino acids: CASSLAASGRGDEQFF.

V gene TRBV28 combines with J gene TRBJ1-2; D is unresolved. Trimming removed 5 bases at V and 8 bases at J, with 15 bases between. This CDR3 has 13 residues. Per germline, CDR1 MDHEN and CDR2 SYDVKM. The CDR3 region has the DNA TGTGCCAGCAGTCCACTCAACCCGCCGGGCTACACCTTC. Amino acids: CASSPLNPPGYTF.

The CDR3 DNA sequence: TGTGCCAGCAGCGTAGTATCAAGCAATGAGCAGTTCTTC. The encoded protein is CASSVVSSNEQFF. This sequence joins TRBV9 and TRBJ2-1, with D unresolved. V dropped 0 bases and J dropped 6 bases, with 7 bases sitting between them. CDR1 is SGDLS, CDR2 YYNGEE, per germline. The CDR3 has 13 residues.

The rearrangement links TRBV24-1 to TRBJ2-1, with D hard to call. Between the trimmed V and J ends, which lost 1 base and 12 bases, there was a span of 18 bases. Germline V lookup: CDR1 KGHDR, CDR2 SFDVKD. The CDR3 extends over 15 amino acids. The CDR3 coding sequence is TGTGCCACCAGTGATTTCGTCCTAGGGCTACAACGGCAGTTCTTC. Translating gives CATSDFVLGLQRQFF.

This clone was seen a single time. The CDR3 sequence is CASSRGQVESKNIQYF. The CDR3 bases are TGCGCCAGCAGCCGCGGACAGGTCGAGTCCAAAAACATTCAGTACTTC. The chain uses TRBV4-1 and TRBJ2-4, with 7 positions matching TRBD1. CDR3 length: 16 residues. V lost 4 bases, J lost 2 bases, and 8 bases stayed unmatched. Germline CDR1 and CDR2: MGHRA and YSYEKL.

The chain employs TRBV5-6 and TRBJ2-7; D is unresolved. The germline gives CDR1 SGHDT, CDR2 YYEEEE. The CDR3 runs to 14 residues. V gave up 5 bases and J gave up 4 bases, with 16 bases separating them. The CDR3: CASSLGSSDYEQYF. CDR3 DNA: TGTGCCAGCAGTCTCGGGTCGTCTGATTACGAGCAGTACTTC. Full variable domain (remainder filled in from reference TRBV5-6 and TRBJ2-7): DAGVTQSPTHLIKTRGQQVTLRCSPKSGHDTVSWYQQALGQGPQFIFQYYEEEERQRGNFPDRFSGHQFPNYSSELNVNALLLGDSALYLCASSLGSSDYEQYFGPGTRLTVT.

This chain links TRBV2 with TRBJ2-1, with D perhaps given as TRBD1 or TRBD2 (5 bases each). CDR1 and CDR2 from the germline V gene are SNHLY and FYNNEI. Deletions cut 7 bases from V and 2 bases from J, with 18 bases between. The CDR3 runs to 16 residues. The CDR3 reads CASKIGATFAYNEQFF. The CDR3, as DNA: TGTGCCAGCAAAATCGGGGCAACTTTTGCCTACAATGAGCAGTTCTTC.

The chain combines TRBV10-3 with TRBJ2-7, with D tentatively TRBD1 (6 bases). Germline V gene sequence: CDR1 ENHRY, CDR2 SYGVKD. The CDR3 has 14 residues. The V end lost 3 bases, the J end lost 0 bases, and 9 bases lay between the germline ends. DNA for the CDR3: TGTGCCATCAGTGATACAGGGAGCTCCTACGAGCAGTACTTC. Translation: CAISDTGSSYEQYF.

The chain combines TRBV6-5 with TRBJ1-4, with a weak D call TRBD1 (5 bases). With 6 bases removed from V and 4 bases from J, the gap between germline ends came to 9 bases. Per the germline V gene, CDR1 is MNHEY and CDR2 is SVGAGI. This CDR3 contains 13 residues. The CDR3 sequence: CASRRDSNEKLFF. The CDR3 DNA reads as TGTGCCAGCAGACGAGACAGTAATGAAAAACTGTTTTTT.

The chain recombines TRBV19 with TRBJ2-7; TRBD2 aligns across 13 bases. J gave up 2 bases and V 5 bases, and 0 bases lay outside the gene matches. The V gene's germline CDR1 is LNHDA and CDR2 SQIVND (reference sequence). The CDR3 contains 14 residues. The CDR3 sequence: CASSGTSGAYEQYF. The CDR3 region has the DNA TGTGCCAGTAGTGGGACTAGCGGGGCCTACGAGCAGTACTTC.

CDR3 residues: CASSLGHFMNTEAFF. The CDR3 region has the DNA TGTGCCAGCAGTTTGGGACATTTTATGAACACTGAAGCTTTCTTT. The rearrangement joins TRBV11-2 to TRBJ1-1; D might be TRBD1 (6 bases). The CDR3 is 15 residues long. Germline CDR1 and CDR2: SGHAT and FQNNGV. Trimming pared 6 bases from V and 0 bases from J, leaving 14 bases between. The full variable domain, with the rest looked up from reference TRBV11-2 and TRBJ1-1, is EAGVAQSPRYKIIEKRQSVAFWCNPISGHATLYWYQQILGQGPKLLIQFQNNGVVDDSQLPKDRFSAERLKGVDSTLKIQPAKLEDSAVYLCASSLGHFMNTEAFFGQGTRLTVV.

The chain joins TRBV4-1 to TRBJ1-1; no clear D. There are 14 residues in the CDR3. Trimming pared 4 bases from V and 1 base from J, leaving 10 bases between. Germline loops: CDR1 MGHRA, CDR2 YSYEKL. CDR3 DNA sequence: TGCGCCAGCAGCCGGGAGCGGGGGAACACTGAAGCTTTCTTT. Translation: CASSRERGNTEAFF.

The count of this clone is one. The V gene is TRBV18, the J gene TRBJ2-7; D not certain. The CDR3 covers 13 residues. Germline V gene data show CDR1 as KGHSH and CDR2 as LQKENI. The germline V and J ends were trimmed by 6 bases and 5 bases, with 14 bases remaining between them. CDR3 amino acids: CASSPALQNEQYF. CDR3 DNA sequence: TGTGCCAGCTCCCCGGCGCTACAGAACGAGCAGTACTTC.

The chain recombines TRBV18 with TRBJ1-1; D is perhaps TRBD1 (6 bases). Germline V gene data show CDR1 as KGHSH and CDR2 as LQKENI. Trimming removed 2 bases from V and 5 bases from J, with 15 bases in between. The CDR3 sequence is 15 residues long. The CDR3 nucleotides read TGTGCCAGCTCACCATTAGCGCGGGGGCGGACTGAAGCTTTCTTT. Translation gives CASSPLARGRTEAFF.

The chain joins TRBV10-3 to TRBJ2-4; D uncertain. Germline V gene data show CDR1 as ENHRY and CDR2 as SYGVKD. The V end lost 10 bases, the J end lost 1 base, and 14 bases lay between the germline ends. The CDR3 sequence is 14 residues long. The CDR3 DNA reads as TGTGCCACCGCACTGAGCACGGCCAAAAACATTCAGTACTTC. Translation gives CATALSTAKNIQYF.

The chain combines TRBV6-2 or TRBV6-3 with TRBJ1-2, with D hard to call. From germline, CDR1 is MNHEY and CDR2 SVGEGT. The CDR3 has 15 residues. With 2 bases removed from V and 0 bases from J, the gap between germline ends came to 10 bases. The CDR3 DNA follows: TGTGCCAGCAGTTACATCCAGGACCCTAACTATGGCTACACCTTC. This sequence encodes CASSYIQDPNYGYTF.

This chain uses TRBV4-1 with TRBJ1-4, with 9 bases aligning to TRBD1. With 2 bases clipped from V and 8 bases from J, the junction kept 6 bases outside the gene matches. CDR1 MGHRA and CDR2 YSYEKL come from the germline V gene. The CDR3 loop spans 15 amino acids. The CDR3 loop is CASSQLTGGREKLFF. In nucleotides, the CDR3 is TGCGCCAGCAGCCAATTGACAGGGGGAAGAGAAAAACTGTTTTTT.

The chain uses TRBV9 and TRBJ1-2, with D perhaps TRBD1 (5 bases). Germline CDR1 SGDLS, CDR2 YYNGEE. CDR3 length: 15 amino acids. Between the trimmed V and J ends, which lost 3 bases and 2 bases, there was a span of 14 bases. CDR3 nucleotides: TGTGCCAGCAGCGGAGATCGGGGCAGGAACTATGGCTACACCTTC. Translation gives CASSGDRGRNYGYTF. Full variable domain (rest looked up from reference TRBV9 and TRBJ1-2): DSGVTQTPKHLITATGQRVTLRCSPRSGDLSVYWYQQSLDQGLQFLIQYYNGEERAKGNILERFSAQQFPDLHSELNLSSLELGDSALYFCASSGDRGRNYGYTFGSGTRLTVV.

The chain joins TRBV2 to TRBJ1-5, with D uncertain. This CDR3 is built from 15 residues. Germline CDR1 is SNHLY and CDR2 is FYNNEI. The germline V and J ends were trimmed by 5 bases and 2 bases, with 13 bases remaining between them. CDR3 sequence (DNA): TGTGCCAGCAGTTTAGAGGGCTTCGGCAATCAGCCCCAGCATTTT. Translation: CASSLEGFGNQPQHF.